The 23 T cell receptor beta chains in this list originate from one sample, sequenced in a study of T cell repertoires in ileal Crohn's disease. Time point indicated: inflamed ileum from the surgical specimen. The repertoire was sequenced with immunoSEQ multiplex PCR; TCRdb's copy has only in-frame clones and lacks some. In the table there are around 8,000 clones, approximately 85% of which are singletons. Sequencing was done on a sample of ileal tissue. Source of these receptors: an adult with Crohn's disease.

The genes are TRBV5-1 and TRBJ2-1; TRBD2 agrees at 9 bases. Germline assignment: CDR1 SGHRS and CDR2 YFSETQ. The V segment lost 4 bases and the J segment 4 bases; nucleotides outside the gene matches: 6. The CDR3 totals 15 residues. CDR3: CASSPGLAEYNEQFF. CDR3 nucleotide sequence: TGCGCCAGCAGCCCGGGACTAGCTGAATACAATGAGCAGTTCTTC. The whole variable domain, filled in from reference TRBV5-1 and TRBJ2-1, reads KAGVTQTPRYLIKTRGQQVTLSCSPISGHRSVSWYQQTPGQGLQFLFEYFSETQRNKGNFPGRFSGRQFSNSRSEMNVSTLELGDSALYLCASSPGLAEYNEQFFGPGTRLTVL.

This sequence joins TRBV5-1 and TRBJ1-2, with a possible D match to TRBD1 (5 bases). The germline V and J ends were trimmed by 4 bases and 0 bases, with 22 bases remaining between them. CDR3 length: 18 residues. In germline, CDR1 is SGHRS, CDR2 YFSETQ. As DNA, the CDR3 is TGCGCCAGCAGCCCCCGGGCCAGGGTGGTAGGGGCTAACTATGGCTACACCTTC. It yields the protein CASSPRARVVGANYGYTF. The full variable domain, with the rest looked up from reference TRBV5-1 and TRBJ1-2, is KAGVTQTPRYLIKTRGQQVTLSCSPISGHRSVSWYQQTPGQGLQFLFEYFSETQRNKGNFPGRFSGRQFSNSRSEMNVSTLELGDSALYLCASSPRARVVGANYGYTFGSGTRLTVV.

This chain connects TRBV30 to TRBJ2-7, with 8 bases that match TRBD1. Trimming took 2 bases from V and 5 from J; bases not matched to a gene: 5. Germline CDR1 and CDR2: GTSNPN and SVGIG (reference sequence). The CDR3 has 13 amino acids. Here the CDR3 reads CAWSRQGTNEQYF. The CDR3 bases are TGTGCCTGGAGTCGACAGGGGACGAACGAGCAGTACTTC.

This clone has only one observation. CDR3 nucleotide sequence: TGTGCCAGCAGGGCCAGAGGCCCGGGGGCCAACGTCCTGACTTTC. This sequence encodes CASRARGPGANVLTF. The V call is TRBV7-9, the J call TRBJ2-6, with D unresolved. This CDR3 is built from 15 residues. CDR1 and CDR2 (germline): SEHNR, FQNEAQ (reference sequence). Trimming pared 6 bases from V and 4 bases from J, leaving 13 bases between.

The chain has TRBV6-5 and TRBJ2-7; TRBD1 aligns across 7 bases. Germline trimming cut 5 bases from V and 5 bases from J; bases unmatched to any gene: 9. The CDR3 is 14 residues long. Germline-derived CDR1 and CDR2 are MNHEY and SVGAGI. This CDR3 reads CASSPGQEGNEQYF. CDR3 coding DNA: TGTGCCAGCAGTCCCGGACAGGAAGGCAACGAGCAGTACTTC.

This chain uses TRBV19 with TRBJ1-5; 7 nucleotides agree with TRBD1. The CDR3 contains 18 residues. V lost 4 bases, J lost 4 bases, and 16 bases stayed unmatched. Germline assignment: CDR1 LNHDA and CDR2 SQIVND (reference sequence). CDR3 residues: CASSRGRQGGAMNQPQHF. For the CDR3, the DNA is TGTGCCAGTAGTAGGGGGCGTCAAGGGGGCGCAATGAATCAGCCCCAGCATTTT.

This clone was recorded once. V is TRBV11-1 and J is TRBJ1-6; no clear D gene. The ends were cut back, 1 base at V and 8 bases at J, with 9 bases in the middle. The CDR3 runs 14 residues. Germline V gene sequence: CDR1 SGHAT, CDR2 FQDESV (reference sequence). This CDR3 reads CASSLDGDYSPLHF. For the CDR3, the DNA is TGTGCCAGCAGCTTAGACGGTGACTATTCACCCCTCCACTTT.

The CDR3 loop reads CASSLNRVRDQPQHF. CDR3 in DNA: TGTGCCAGCAGTTTGAACAGGGTCAGGGATCAGCCCCAGCATTTT. The V call is TRBV6-6, the J call TRBJ1-5; maybe TRBD1 (6 bases). V was clipped by 4 bases and J by 5 bases, with 15 bases between them. Per germline, CDR1 MNHNY and CDR2 SVGAGI (reference sequence). The CDR3 has 15 residues.

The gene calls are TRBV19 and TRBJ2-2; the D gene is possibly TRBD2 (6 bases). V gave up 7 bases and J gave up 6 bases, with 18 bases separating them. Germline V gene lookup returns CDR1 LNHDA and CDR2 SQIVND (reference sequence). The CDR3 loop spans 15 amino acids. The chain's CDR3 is CASNSRASAPGELFF. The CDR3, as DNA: TGTGCCAGTAATTCAAGGGCTAGCGCCCCCGGGGAGCTGTTTTTT. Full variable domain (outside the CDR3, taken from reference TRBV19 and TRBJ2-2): DGGITQSPKYLFRKEGQNVTLSCEQNLNHDAMYWYRQDPGQGLRLIYYSQIVNDFQKGDIAEGYSVSREKKESFPLTVTSAQKNPTAFYLCASNSRASAPGELFFGEGSRLTVL.

The CDR3 DNA sequence: TGTGCCTGGACAGGGGGCGATTTTCAGCCCCAGCATTTT. Translating gives CAWTGGDFQPQHF. The chain links TRBV30 to TRBJ1-5, with TRBD1 identical over 8 bases. Losses at the gene ends were 4 bases for V and 6 bases for J; bases not matched to a gene: 5. Germline V CDR1 and CDR2: GTSNPN, SVGIG (reference sequence). This CDR3 is 13 amino acids long.

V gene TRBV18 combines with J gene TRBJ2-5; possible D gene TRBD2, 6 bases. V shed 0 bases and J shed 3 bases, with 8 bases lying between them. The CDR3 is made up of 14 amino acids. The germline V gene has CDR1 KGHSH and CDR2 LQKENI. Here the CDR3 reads CASSPPTGEETQYF. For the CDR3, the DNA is TGTGCCAGCTCACCACCGACGGGGGAAGAGACCCAGTACTTC.

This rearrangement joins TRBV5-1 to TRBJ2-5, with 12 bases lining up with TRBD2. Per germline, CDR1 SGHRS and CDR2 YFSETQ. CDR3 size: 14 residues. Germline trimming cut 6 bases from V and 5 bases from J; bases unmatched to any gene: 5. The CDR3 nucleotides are TGCGCCAGCACCCCGACTAGCGGGAGTGAGACCCAGTACTTC. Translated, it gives CASTPTSGSETQYF. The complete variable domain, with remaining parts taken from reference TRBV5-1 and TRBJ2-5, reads KAGVTQTPRYLIKTRGQQVTLSCSPISGHRSVSWYQQTPGQGLQFLFEYFSETQRNKGNFPGRFSGRQFSNSRSEMNVSTLELGDSALYLCASTPTSGSETQYFGPGTRLLVL.

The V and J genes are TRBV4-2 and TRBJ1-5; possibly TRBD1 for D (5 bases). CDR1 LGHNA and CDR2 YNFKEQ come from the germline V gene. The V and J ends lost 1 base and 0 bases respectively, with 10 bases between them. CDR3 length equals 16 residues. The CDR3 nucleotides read TGTGCCAGCAGCCAAGGAGAAGGGGTTAGCAATCAGCCCCAGCATTTT. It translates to CASSQGEGVSNQPQHF.

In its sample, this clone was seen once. CDR3 amino acids: CATSGSGASTDTQYF. As DNA, the CDR3 is TGTGCCACCAGCGGGAGCGGGGCGAGCACAGATACGCAGTATTTT. This chain connects TRBV15 to TRBJ2-3; 7 bases are a match to TRBD2. Germline CDR1 is LNHNV and CDR2 is YYDKDF (reference sequence). The ends lost 5 bases at V and 0 bases at J; junction bases unmatched: 5. The CDR3 totals 15 residues.

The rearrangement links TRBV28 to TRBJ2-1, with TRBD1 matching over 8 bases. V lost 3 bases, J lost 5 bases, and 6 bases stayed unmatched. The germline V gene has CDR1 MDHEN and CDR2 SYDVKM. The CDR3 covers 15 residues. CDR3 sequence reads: CASSFSGGFNNEQFF. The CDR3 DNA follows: TGTGCCAGCAGTTTTTCAGGGGGCTTTAACAATGAGCAGTTCTTC.

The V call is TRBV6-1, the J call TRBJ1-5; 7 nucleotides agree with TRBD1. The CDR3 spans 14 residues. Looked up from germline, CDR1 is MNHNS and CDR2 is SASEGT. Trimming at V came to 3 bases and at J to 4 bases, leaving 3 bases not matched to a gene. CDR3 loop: CASSETGLNQPQHF. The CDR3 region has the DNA TGTGCCAGCAGTGAGACAGGGCTGAATCAGCCCCAGCATTTT.

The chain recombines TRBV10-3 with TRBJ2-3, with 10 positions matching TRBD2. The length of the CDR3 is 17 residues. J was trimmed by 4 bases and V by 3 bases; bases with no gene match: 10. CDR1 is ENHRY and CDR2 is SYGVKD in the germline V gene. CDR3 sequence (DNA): TGTGCCATCAGTGATACTAGGCTAGCGGGGGCGGCAGATACGCAGTATTTT. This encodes CAISDTRLAGAADTQYF.

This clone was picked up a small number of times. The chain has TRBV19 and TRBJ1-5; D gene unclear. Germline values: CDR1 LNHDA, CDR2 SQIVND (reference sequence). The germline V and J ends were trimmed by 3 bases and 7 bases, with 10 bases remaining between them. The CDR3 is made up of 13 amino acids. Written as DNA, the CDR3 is TGTGCCAGTAGTATCGTGGGTGGCCAGCCCCAGCATTTT. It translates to CASSIVGGQPQHF.

This CDR3 reads CASRGDREDGYTF. CDR3 in DNA: TGTGCCAGCAGGGGGGACAGGGAGGATGGCTACACCTTC. The V and J genes are TRBV2 and TRBJ1-2; 9 bases agree with TRBD1. In germline, CDR1 is SNHLY, CDR2 FYNNEI. V shed 6 bases and J 6 bases; nucleotides not matched to a gene: 5. The CDR3 has 13 residues.

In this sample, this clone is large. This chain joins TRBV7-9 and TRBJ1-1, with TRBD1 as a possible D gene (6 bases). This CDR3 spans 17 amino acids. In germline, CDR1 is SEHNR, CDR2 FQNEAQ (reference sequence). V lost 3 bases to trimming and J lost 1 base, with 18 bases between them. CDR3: CASSFSTGIVENTEAFF. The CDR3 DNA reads TGTGCCAGCAGCTTTAGCACAGGGATTGTGGAGAACACTGAAGCTTTCTTT.

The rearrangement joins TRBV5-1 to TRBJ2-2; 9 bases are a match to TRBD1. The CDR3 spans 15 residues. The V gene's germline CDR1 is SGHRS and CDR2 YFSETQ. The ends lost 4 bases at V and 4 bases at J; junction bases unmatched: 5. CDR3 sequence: CASSGLTGGTGELFF. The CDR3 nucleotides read TGCGCCAGCAGCGGGCTGACAGGGGGCACCGGGGAGCTGTTTTTT.

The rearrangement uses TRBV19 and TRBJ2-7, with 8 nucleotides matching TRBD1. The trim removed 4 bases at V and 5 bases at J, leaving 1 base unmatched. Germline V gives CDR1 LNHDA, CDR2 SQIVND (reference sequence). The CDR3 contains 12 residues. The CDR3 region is CASSRQGNEQYF. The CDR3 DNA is TGTGCCAGTAGTAGACAGGGGAACGAGCAGTACTTC.

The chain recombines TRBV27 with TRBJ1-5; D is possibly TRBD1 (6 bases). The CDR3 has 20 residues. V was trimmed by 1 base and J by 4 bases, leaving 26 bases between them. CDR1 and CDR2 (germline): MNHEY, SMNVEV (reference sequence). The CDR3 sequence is CASSLFGGGDPLLTNQPQHF. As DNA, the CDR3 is TGTGCCAGCAGTTTATTCGGCGGGGGCGATCCCCTATTAACTAATCAGCCCCAGCATTTT.